The T cell receptor (beta chain) described here comes from a study of cytomegalovirus exposure and HLA in healthy donors. The overall study: In terms of ancestry, the Caucasian-associated cluster contained 75% to 85% of the approximately 400 genotyped donors.

Primers included in the PCR were 60 Vbeta and 13 Jbeta primers. Sequencing used immunoSEQ multiplex PCR; TCRdb keeps in-frame clones, though not all of them. The top ten hold around 3.9% of the sample, which has 90,000 to 150,000 clones, 65% to 80% seen once. The receptor was isolated from a human donor in good health. What was sequenced was PBMCs.

CDR3 amino acids: CASGPGSGNSPLHF. CDR3 nucleotides: TGTGCCAGCGGCCCAGGTTCCGGAAATTCACCCCTCCACTTT. This chain joins TRBV9 and TRBJ1-6, with D unresolved. Germline CDR1 is SGDLS and CDR2 is YYNGEE. The CDR3 has 14 amino acids. The germline V and J ends were trimmed by 7 bases and 7 bases, with 15 bases remaining between them.